What follows are 12 T cell receptor beta chains derived from one specimen sequenced in a study of blood T cell repertoires in COVID-19 (dated by TCRdb to 2020 to 2022). Libraries were constructed by the immunoSEQ multiplex PCR assay. In TCRdb, the immuneACCESS table is reduced to in-frame sequences with V and J assigned. These tables do not hold every clone; where another copy was compared, an unresolved V gene accounts for under half, and the others remain unexplained. Present in this sample are a few hundred thousand clones, roughly 90% of which were seen just once. The top ten clones comprise approximately 1.8% of the sample. The source material was PBMCs or T cells enriched from blood (not recorded which). Receptors were obtained from an older woman who had recovered from COVID-19.

The J gene is TRBJ1-2, the V gene TRBV10-3, with 7 bases fitting TRBD1. CDR1 and CDR2 (germline): ENHRY, SYGVKD. J lost 0 bases, V lost 2 bases, and 3 bases had no gene match. This CDR3 comprises 15 residues. The CDR3 protein is CAISEPGTANYGYTF. For the CDR3, the DNA is TGTGCCATCAGTGAGCCTGGGACAGCTAACTATGGCTACACCTTC.

This clone was counted a single time. The gene calls are TRBV5-6 and TRBJ1-2; 10 bases fit TRBD1. Germline CDR1 and CDR2: SGHDT and YYEEEE. This CDR3 contains 13 residues. Germline trimming cut 2 bases from V and 7 bases from J; bases unmatched to any gene: 2. CDR3 coding DNA: TGTGCCAGCAGCTTCTGGGACAGGGGTGGCTACACCTTC. Amino acids: CASSFWDRGGYTF. The full variable domain, completed using reference TRBV5-6 and TRBJ1-2, is DAGVTQSPTHLIKTRGQQVTLRCSPKSGHDTVSWYQQALGQGPQFIFQYYEEEERQRGNFPDRFSGHQFPNYSSELNVNALLLGDSALYLCASSFWDRGGYTFGSGTRLTVV.

This clone was detected ten times or more. The chain carries TRBV6-5 and TRBJ1-6; the D is unclear. Germline V lookup: CDR1 MNHEY, CDR2 SVGAGI. This CDR3 has 14 amino acids. V dropped 5 bases and J dropped 2 bases, with 7 bases sitting between them. The CDR3: CASSRQAYNSPLHF. As DNA, the CDR3 is TGTGCCAGCAGTAGGCAGGCCTATAATTCACCCCTCCACTTT.

The rearrangement links TRBV29-1 to TRBJ2-1; 10 bases match TRBD2. CDR3 length equals 14 residues. The V gene's germline CDR1 is SQVTM and CDR2 ANQGSEA. J was trimmed by 3 bases and V by 7 bases; bases with no gene match: 6. Written as DNA, the CDR3 is TGCAGCGCCGTAGCGGGGGGTTTCTACAATGAGCAGTTCTTC. Its translation is CSAVAGGFYNEQFF.

This chain connects TRBV11-2 to TRBJ2-1, with 11 bases identical to TRBD2. The CDR3 runs 17 residues. The ends lost 5 bases at V and 3 bases at J; junction bases unmatched: 9. From germline, CDR1 is SGHAT and CDR2 FQNNGV. The CDR3 DNA reads TGTGCCAGCAGCCCGTCTAGCGGGGGGAATTTCTACAATGAGCAGTTCTTC. This sequence encodes CASSPSSGGNFYNEQFF.

This chain uses TRBV5-1 with TRBJ1-3; maybe TRBD1 (6 bases). Germline CDR1 reads SGHRS; CDR2 reads YFSETQ. CDR3 size: 15 residues. V was pared by 1 base and J by 4 bases, with 12 bases between. The CDR3 bases are TGCGCCAGCAGCTTGAACCAGGGGAGCGGAAACACCATATATTTT. This encodes CASSLNQGSGNTIYF. Using reference TRBV5-1 and TRBJ1-3 for the parts outside the CDR3, the full variable domain is KAGVTQTPRYLIKTRGQQVTLSCSPISGHRSVSWYQQTPGQGLQFLFEYFSETQRNKGNFPGRFSGRQFSNSRSEMNVSTLELGDSALYLCASSLNQGSGNTIYFGEGSWLTVV.

This clone showed up just once. The chain uses TRBV5-4 and TRBJ2-5, with D maybe TRBD2 (6 bases). Trimming took 0 bases from V and 5 from J, leaving 8 bases between them. Germline V gene sequence: CDR1 SGHNT, CDR2 YYREEE (reference sequence). The CDR3 extends over 13 amino acids. The DNA of the CDR3 is TGTGCCAGCAGCTTGGCAGGGAGGGAGACCCAGTACTTC. Its translation is CASSLAGRETQYF.

This clone was observed a handful of times. This chain's CDR3 is CASSALSVSGTEAFF. The CDR3 DNA reads TGTGCCAGCAGCGCCCTGTCGGTTTCGGGCACTGAAGCTTTCTTT. This chain uses TRBV7-2 with TRBJ1-1; D unresolved. The germline V gene has CDR1 SGHTA and CDR2 FQGNSA. The V end lost 5 bases, the J end lost 4 bases, and 17 bases lay between the germline ends. CDR3 length: 15 residues.

The chain links TRBV19 to TRBJ1-1, with 7 nucleotides matching TRBD1. Per the germline V gene, CDR1 is LNHDA and CDR2 is SQIVND (reference sequence). V lost 4 bases and J lost 1; bases outside the gene matches: 3. CDR3 length equals 14 residues. The CDR3 DNA reads as TGTGCCAGTAGTACCCGGACAGGGAACACTGAAGCTTTCTTT. As protein: CASSTRTGNTEAFF.

The rearrangement links TRBV18 to TRBJ2-3; TRBD1 is a possible D gene (6 bases). The CDR3 contains 13 residues. CDR1 is KGHSH and CDR2 is LQKENI in the germline V gene. The V end was cut by 7 bases, the J end by 4 bases, with 12 bases between. The CDR3 bases are TGTGCCAGCTGGGGGCCAGGTTCAGATACGCAGTATTTT. Its translation is CASWGPGSDTQYF.

This chain uses TRBV3-1 (or the pseudogene TRBV3-2) with TRBJ2-7; D is possibly TRBD2 (5 bases). Trimming pared 1 base from V and 0 bases from J, leaving 13 bases between. Germline CDR1 is LGHDT and CDR2 is YNNKEL (reference sequence). The CDR3 sequence is 16 residues long. The chain's CDR3 is CASSQGNGMSSYEQYF. CDR3 nucleotide sequence: TGTGCCAGCAGCCAAGGTAACGGGATGAGCTCCTACGAGCAGTACTTC.

The chain recombines TRBV27 with TRBJ1-4; D might be TRBD1 (6 bases). CDR3 size: 16 residues. Trimming left V 5 bases short and J 7 bases short, with 20 bases between. Per the germline V gene, CDR1 is MNHEY and CDR2 is SMNVEV (reference sequence). The CDR3 protein is CASSTPTREGGEKLFF. CDR3 DNA sequence: TGTGCCAGCAGTACCCCGACCAGGGAGGGGGGTGAAAAACTGTTTTTT.